This record covers a single T cell receptor (beta chain). This sample is part of a study of blood T cells in healthy people across ages. A J-beta primer mix and a sample-barcoded 5' primer were used in a second PCR of about 7 to 12 cycles. TCRdb reanalysed the 5' RACE reads using MiXCR and keeps one entry per CDR3 protein. The repertoire holds around 1,000,000 distinct CDR3 sequences, with approximately 26% as singletons. This CDR3 is 13 amino acids long. Germline CDR1 is LNHDA and CDR2 is SQIVND (reference sequence). Trimming took 7 bases from V and 5 from J, leaving 14 bases between them. The same data also went into a second study, on T cells of mothers and their children.

This receptor was obtained from a girl aged 2-15 years in good health. The chain uses TRBV19 and TRBJ1-1; possibly TRBD1 for D (6 bases). Sequencing used blood. CDR3 sequence: CASNPGAGTEAFF. DNA for the CDR3: TGTGCCAGTAACCCAGGGGCAGGTACTGAAGCTTTCTTT.